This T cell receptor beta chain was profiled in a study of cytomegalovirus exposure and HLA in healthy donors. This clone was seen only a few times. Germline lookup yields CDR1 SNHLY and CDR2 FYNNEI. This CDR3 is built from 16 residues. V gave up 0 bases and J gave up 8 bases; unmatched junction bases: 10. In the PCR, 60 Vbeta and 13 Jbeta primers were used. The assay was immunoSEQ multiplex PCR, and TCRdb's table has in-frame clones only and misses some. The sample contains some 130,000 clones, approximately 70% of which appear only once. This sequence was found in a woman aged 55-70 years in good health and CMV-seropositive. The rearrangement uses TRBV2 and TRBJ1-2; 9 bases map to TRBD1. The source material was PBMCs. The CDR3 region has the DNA TGTGCCAGCAGTGAAGCGCTTCGGGACAGGGCATCCGGCTACACCTTC. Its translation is CASSEALRDRASGYTF. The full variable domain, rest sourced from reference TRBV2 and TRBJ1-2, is EPEVTQTPSHQVTQMGQEVILRCVPISNHLYFYWYRQILGQKVEFLVSFYNNEISEKSEIFDDQFSVERPDGSNFTLKIRSTKLEDSAMYFCASSEALRDRASGYTFGSGTRLTVV.